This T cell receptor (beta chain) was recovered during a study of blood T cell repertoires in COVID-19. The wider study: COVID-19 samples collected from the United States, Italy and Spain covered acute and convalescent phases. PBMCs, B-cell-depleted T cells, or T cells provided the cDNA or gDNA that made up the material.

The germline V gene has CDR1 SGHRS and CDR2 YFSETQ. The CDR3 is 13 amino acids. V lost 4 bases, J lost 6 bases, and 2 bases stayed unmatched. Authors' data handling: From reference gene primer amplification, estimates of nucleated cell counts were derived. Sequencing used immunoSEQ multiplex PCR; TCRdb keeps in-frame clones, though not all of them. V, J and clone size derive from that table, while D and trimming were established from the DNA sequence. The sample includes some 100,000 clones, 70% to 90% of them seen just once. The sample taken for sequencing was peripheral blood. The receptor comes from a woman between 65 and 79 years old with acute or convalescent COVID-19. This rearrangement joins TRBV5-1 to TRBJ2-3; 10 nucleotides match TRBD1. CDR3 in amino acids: CASSGDRGDTQYF. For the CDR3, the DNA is TGCGCCAGCAGCGGGGACAGGGGTGATACGCAGTATTTT.